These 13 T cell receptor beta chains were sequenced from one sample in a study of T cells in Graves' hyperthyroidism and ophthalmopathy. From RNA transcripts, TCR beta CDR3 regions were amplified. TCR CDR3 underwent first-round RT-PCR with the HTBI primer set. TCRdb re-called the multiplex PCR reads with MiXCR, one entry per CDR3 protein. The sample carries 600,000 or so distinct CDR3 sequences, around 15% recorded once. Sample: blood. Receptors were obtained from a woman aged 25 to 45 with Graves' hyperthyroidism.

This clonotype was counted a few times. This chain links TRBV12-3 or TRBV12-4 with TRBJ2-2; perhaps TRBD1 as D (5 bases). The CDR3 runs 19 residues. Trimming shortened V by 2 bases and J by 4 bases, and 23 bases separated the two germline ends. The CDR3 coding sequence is TGTGCCAGCAGTTTATTGGTCTCTTCATTGCAGGGCTTCACCGGGGAGCTGTTTTTT. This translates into CASSLLVSSLQGFTGELFF.

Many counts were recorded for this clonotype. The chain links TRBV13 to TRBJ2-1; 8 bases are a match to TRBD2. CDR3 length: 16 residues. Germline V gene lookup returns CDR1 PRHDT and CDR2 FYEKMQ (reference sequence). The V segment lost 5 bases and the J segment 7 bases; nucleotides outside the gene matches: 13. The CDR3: CASSPTTERESNEQFF. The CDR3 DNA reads TGTGCCAGCAGCCCTACTACCGAGCGGGAGAGTAATGAGCAGTTCTTC.

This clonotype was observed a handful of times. The CDR3 reads CASSTRQGREQYF. In DNA form, the CDR3 reads TGCGCCAGCAGTACTCGACAGGGGAGAGAGCAGTACTTC. The gene calls are TRBV5-1 and TRBJ2-7, with TRBD1 matching 8 bases. The length of the CDR3 is 13 residues. V gave up 5 bases and J gave up 7 bases; unmatched junction bases: 8. CDR1 is SGHRS, CDR2 YFSETQ, per germline.

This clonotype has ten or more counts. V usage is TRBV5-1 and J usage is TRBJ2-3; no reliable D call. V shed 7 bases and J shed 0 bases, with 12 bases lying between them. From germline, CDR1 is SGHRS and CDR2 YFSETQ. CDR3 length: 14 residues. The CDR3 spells CASYLDHSTDTQYF. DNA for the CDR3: TGCGCCAGCTATCTAGATCATAGCACAGATACGCAGTATTTT.

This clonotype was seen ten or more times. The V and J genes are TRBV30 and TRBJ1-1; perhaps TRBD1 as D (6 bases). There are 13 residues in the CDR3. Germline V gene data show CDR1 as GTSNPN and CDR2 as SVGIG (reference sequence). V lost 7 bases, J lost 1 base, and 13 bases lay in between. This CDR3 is CALQGFPNTEAFF. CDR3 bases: TGTGCCTTGCAGGGGTTTCCGAACACTGAAGCTTTCTTT. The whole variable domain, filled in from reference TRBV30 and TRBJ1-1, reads SQTIHQWPATLVQPVGSPLSLECTVEGTSNPNLYWYRQAAGRGLQLLFYSVGIGQISSEVPQNLSASRPQDRQFILSSKKLLLSDSGFYLCALQGFPNTEAFFGQGTRLTVV.

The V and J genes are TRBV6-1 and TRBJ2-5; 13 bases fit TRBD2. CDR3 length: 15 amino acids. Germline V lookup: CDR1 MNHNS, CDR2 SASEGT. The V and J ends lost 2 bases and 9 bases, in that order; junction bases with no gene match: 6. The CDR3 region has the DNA TGTGCCAGCAGTGAATGGACTAGCGGGAGAGGGGCCCAGTACTTC. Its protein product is CASSEWTSGRGAQYF.

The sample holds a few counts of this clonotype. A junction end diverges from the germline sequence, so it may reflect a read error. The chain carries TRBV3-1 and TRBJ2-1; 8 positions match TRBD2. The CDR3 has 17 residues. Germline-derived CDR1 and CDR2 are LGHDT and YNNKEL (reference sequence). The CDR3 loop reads CANSQEVAGSSYNEQFF. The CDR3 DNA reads TGTGCCAACAGCCAAGAAGTAGCGGGGAGCTCCTACAATGAGCAGTTCTTC.

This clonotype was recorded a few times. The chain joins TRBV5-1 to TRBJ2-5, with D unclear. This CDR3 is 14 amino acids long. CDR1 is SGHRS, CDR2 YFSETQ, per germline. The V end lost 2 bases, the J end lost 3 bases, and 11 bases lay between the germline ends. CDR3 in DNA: TGCGCCAGCAGCTTTAGAGACACTAAAGAGACCCAGTACTTC. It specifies CASSFRDTKETQYF.

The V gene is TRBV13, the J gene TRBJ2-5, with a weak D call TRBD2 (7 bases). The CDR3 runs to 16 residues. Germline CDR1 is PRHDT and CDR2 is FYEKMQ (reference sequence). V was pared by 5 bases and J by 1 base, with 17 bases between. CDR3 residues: CASSPRGGPTQETQYF. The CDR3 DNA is TGTGCCAGCAGCCCGAGGGGGGGGCCGACCCAAGAGACCCAGTACTTC.

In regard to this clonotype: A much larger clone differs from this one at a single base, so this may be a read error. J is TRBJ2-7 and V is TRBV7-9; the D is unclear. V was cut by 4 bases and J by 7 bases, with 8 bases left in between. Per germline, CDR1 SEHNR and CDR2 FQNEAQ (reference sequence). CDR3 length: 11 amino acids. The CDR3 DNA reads TGTGCCAGCAGCTCCGCTCGGGAGCAGTACTTC. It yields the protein CASSSAREQYF.

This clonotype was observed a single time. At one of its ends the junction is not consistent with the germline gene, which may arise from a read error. The CDR3 sequence: CASSESGGLNNEQLF. CDR3 sequence (DNA): TGCGCCAGCAGTGAGTCTGGCGGGCTGAACAATGAGCAGCTCTTC. The chain joins TRBV10-1 to TRBJ2-1; D possibly corresponds to TRBD2 (5 bases). Germline V gives CDR1 WNHNN, CDR2 SYGVQD (reference sequence). The CDR3 runs 15 residues.

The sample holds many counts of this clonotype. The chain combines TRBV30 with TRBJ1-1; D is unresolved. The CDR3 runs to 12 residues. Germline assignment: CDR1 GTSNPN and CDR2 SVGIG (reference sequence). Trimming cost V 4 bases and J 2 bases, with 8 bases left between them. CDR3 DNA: TGTGCCTGGATCGAAAGCAACACTGAAGCTTTCTTT. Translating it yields CAWIESNTEAFF. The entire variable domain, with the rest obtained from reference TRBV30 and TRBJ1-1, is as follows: SQTIHQWPATLVQPVGSPLSLECTVEGTSNPNLYWYRQAAGRGLQLLFYSVGIGQISSEVPQNLSASRPQDRQFILSSKKLLLSDSGFYLCAWIESNTEAFFGQGTRLTVV.

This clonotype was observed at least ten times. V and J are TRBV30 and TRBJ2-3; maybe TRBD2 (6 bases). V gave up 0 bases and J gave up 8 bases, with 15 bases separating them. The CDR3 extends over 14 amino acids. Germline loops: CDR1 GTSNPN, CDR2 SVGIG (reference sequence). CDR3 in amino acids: CAWSVGGPSTTQYF. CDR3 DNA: TGTGCCTGGAGTGTAGGAGGGCCTTCCACTACGCAGTATTTT.